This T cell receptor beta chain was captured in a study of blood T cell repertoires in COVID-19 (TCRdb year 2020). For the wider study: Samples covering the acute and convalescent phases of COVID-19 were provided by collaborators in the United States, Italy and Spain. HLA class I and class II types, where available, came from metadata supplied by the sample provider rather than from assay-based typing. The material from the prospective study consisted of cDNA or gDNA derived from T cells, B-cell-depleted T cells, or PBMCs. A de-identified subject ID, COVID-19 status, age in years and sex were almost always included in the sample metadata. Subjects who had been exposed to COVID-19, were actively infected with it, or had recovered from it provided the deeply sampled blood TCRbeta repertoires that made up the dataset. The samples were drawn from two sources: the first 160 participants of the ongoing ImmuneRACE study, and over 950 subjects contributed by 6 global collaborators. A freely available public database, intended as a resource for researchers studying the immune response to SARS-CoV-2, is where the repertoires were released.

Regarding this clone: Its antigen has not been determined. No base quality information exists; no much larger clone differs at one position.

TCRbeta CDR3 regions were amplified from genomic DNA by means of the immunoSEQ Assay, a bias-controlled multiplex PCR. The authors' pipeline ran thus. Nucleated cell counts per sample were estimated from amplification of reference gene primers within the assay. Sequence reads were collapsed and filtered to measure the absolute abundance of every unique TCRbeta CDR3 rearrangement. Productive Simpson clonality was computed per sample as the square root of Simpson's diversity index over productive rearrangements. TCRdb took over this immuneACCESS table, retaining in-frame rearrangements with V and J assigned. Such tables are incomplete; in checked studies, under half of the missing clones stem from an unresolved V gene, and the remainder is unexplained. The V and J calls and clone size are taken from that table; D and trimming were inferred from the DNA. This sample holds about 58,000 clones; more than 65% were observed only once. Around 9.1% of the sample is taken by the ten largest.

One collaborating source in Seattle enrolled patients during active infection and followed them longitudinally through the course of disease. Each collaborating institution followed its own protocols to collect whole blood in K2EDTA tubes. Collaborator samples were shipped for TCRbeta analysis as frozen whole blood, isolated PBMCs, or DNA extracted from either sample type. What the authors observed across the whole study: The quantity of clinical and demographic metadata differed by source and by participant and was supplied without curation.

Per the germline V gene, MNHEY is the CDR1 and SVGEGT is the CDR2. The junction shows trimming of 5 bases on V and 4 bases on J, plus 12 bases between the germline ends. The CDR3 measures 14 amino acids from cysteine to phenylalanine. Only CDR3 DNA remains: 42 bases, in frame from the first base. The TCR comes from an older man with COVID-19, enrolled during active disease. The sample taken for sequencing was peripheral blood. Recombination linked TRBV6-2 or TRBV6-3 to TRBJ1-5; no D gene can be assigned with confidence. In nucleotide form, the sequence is TGTGCCAGCAGTATGGCAGGCCTGAATCAGCCCCAGCATTTT. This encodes CASSMAGLNQPQHF.